This T cell receptor (beta chain) was sequenced for a study of T cell responses to AZD1222 COVID-19 vaccine. V dropped 5 bases and J dropped 5; count of bases not matched to a gene: 7. Per the germline V gene, CDR1 is SGHDT and CDR2 is YYEEEE. The CDR3 sequence is 14 residues long. Here immunoSEQ multiplex PCR was the method, and the copy in TCRdb shows in-frame clones only, minus some. The table has 50,000 to 75,000 clones, approximately 83% seen once. The chain couples TRBV5-6 to TRBJ1-2; 9 nucleotides align to TRBD1. The receptor's source is an adult in good health. Sequenced material: peripheral blood, taken on day 0 of AZD1222 vaccination. In DNA form, the CDR3 reads TGTGCCAGCAGTTCGGACAGGGGTGCGTATGGCTACACCTTC. Its translation: CASSSDRGAYGYTF.